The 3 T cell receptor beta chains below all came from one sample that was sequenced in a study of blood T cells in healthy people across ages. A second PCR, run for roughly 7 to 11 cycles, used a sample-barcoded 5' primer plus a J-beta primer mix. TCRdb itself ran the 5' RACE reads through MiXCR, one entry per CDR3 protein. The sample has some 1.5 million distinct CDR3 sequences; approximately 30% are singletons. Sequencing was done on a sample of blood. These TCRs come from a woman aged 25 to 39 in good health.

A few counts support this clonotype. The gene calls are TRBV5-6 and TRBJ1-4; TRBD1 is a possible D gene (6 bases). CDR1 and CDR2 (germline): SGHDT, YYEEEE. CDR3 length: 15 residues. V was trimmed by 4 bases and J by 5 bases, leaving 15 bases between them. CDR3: CASSQRQDYNEKLFF. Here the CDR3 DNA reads TGTGCCAGCAGCCAGAGACAGGATTACAATGAAAAACTGTTTTTT.

The CDR3 loop is CASSMARSYNEQFF. In DNA, the CDR3 is TGTGCCAGTAGTATGGCCCGATCCTACAATGAGCAGTTCTTC. This chain connects TRBV19 to TRBJ2-1; D call uncertain. Trimming took 3 bases from V and 1 from J, leaving 7 bases between them. This CDR3 region has 14 residues. Germline V gene lookup returns CDR1 LNHDA and CDR2 SQIVND (reference sequence).

The CDR3 bases are TGTGCCAGCAGTGAAAAGGGCCCAGAGACCCAGTTCTTC. The encoded protein is CASSEKGPETQFF. The chain recombines TRBV2 with TRBJ2-5; D call uncertain. The assigned J gene may be wrong: the sequence end matches TRBJ2-1 better. The CDR3 contains 13 residues. The germline gives CDR1 SNHLY, CDR2 FYNNEI.